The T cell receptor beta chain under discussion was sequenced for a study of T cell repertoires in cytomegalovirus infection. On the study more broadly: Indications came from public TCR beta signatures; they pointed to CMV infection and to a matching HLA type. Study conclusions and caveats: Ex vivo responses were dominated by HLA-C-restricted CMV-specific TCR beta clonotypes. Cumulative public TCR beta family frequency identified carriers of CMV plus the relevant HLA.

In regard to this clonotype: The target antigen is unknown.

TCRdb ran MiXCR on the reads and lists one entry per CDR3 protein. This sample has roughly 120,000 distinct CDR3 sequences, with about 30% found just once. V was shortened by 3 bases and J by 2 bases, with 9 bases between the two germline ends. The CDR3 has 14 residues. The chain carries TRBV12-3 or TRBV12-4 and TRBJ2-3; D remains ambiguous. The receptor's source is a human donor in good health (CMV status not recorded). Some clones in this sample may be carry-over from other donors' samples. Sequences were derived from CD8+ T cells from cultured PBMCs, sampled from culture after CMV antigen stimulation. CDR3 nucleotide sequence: TGTGCCAGCAGTTTTAGCCAGGCCACAGATACGCAGTATTTT. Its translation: CASSFSQATDTQYF.